The T cell receptor (beta chain) under discussion was sequenced for a study of OX40 agonist ivuxolimab in advanced cancers. Findings of the study overall: Partial responders at 0.1-3.0 mg/kg had among the lowest clonal expansion.

The repertoire was sequenced with immunoSEQ multiplex PCR; TCRdb's copy has only in-frame clones and lacks some. This sample has fewer than 25,000 clones, with 73% found just once. With regard to this clone: Its specificity is not known.

The CDR3 consists of 12 residues. The ends were cut back, 6 bases at V and 7 bases at J, with 13 bases in the middle. The V gene's germline CDR1 is SEHNR and CDR2 FQNEAQ (reference sequence). Sequencing was performed on CD4+ or CD8+ T cells sorted from blood, taken in a trial of the OX40 agonist ivuxolimab. This TCR came from an adult with an advanced solid tumor such as melanoma, head and neck, liver or kidney cancer. The chain recombines TRBV7-9 with TRBJ2-7; D ambiguous. The CDR3 sequence is CASSPAISEQYF. The CDR3 DNA is TGTGCCAGCAGTCCAGCTATCTCTGAGCAGTACTTC.